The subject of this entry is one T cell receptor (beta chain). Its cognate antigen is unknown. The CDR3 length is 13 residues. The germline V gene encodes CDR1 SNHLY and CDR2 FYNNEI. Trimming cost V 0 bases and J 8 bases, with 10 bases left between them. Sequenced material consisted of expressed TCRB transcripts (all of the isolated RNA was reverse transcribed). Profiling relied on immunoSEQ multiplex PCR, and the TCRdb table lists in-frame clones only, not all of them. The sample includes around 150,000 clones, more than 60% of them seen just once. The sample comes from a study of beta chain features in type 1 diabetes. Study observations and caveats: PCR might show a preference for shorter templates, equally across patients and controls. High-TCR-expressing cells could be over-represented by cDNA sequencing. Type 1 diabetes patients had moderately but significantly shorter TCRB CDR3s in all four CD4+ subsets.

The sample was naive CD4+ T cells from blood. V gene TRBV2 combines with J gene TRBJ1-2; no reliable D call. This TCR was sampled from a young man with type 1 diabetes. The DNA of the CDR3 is TGTGCCAGCAGTGAAGCGCGCTTTGAAGGCTACACCTTC. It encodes CASSEARFEGYTF.